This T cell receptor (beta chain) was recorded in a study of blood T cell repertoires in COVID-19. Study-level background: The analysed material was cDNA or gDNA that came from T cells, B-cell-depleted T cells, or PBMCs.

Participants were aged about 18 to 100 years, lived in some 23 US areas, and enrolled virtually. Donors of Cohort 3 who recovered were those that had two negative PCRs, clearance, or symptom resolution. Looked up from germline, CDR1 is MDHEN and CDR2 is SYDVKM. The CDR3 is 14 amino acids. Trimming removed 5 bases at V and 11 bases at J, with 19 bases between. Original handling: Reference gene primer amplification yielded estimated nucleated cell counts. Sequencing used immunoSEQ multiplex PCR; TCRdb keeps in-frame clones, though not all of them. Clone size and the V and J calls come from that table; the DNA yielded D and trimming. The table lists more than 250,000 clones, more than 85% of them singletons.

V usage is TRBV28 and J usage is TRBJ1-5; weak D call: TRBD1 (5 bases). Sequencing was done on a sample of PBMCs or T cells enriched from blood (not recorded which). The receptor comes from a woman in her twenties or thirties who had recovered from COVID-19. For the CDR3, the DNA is TGTGCCAGCAGTCCCTCCTGGGGGGACCTAGCCCAGCATTTT. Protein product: CASSPSWGDLAQHF.